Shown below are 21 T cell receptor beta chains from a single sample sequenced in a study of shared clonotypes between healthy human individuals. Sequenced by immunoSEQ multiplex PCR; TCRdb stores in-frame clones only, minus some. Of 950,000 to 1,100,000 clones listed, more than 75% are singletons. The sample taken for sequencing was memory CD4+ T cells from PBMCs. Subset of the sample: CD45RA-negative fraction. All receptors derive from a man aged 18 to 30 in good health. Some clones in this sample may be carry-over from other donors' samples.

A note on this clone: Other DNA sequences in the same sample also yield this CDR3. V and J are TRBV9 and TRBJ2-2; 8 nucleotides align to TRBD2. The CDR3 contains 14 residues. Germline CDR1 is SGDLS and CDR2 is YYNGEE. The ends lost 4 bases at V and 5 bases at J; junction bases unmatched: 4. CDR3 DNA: TGTGCCAGCAGCCCATCGGGGGGGACCGGGGAGCTGTTTTTT. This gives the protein CASSPSGGTGELFF.

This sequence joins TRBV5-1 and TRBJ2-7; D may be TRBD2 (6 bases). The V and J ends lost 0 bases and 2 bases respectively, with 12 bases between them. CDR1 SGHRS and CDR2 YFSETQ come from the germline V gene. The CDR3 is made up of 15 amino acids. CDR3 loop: CASSLDRELTYEQYF. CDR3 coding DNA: TGCGCCAGCAGCTTGGACCGGGAGCTCACCTACGAGCAGTACTTC.

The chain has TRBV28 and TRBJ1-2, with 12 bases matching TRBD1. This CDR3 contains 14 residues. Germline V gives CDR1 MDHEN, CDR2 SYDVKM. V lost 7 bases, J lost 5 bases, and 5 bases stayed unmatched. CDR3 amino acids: CASILGQGAYGYTF. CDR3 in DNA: TGTGCCAGCATCCTGGGACAGGGGGCATATGGCTACACCTTC.

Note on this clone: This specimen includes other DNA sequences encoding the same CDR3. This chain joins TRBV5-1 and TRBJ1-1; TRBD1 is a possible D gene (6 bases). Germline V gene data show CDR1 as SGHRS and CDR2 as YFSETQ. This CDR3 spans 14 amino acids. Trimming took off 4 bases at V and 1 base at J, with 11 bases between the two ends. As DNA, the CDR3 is TGCGCCAGCAGCGCTAGGACAGCGAACACTGAAGCTTTCTTT. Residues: CASSARTANTEAFF.

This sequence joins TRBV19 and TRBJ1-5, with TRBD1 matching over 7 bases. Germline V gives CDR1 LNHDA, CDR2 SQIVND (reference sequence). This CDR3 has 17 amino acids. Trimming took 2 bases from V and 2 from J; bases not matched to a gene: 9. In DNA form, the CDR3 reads TGTGCCAGTAGTATACCGTTTTGGGACAGAGGCAATCAGCCCCAGCATTTT. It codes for CASSIPFWDRGNQPQHF. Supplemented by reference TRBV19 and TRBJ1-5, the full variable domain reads DGGITQSPKYLFRKEGQNVTLSCEQNLNHDAMYWYRQDPGQGLRLIYYSQIVNDFQKGDIAEGYSVSREKKESFPLTVTSAQKNPTAFYLCASSIPFWDRGNQPQHFGDGTRLSIL.

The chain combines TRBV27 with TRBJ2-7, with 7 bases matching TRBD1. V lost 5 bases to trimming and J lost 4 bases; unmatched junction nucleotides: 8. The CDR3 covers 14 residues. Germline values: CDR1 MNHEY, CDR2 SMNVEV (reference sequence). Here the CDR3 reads CASSRQGSGYEQYF. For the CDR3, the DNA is TGTGCCAGCAGTAGACAGGGATCAGGGTACGAGCAGTACTTC.

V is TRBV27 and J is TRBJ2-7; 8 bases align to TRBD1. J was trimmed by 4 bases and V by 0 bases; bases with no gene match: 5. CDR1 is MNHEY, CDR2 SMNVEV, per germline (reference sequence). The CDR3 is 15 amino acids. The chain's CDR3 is CASSLSWTGSYEQYF. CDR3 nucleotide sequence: TGTGCCAGCAGTTTATCCTGGACAGGGTCATACGAGCAGTACTTC.

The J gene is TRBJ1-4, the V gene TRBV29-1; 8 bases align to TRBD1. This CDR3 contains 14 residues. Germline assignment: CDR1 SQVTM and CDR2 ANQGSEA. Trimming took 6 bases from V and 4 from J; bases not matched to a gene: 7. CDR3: CSVENTGGNEKLFF. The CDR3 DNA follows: TGCAGCGTCGAAAATACAGGGGGTAATGAAAAACTGTTTTTT.

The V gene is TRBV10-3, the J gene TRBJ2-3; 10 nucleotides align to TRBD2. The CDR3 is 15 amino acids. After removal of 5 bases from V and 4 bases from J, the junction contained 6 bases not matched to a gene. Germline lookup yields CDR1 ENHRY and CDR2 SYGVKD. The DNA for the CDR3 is TGTGCCATCAGTCCCCAAGCGGGAGGGGCAGATACGCAGTATTTT. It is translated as CAISPQAGGADTQYF.

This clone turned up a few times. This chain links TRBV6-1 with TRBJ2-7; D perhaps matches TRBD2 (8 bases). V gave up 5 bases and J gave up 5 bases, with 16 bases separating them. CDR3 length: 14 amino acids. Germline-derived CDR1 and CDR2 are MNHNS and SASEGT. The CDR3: CASSLREGANEQYF. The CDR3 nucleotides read TGTGCCAGCAGTCTACGGGAGGGGGCAAACGAGCAGTACTTC.

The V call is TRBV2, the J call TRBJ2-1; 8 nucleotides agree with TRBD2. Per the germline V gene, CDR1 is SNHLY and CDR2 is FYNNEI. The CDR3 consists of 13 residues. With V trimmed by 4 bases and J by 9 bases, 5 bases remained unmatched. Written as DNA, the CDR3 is TGTGCCAGCAGTGCACAGCGGGGGAGTGAGCAGTTCTTC. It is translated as CASSAQRGSEQFF.

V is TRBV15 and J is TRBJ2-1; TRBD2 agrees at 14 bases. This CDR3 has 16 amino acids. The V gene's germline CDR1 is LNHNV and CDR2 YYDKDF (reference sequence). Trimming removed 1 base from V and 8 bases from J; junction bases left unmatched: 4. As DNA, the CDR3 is TGTGCCACCAGCAGAGGAGGGACTAGCGGGAGCCATGAGCAGTTCTTC. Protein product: CATSRGGTSGSHEQFF.

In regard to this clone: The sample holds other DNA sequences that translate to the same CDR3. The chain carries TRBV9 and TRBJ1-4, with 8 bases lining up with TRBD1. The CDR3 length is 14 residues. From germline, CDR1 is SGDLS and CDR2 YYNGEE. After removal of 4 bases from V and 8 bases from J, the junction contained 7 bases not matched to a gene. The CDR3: CASSPQGVGEKLFF. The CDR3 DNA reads TGTGCCAGCAGCCCACAGGGGGTAGGGGAAAAACTGTTTTTT.

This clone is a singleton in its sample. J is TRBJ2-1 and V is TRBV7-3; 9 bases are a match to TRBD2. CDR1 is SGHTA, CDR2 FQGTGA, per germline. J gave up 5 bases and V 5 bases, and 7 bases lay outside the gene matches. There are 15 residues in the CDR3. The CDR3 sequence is CASSPVLAGNNEQFF. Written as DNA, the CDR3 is TGTGCCAGCAGCCCCGTGCTAGCGGGAAACAATGAGCAGTTCTTC.

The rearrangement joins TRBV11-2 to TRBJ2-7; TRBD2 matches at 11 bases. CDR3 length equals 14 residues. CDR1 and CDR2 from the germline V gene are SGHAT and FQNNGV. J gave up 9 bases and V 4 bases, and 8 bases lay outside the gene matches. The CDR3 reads CASSSLAGGQTQYF. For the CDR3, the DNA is TGTGCCAGCAGCTCGCTAGCGGGAGGCCAAACGCAGTACTTC.

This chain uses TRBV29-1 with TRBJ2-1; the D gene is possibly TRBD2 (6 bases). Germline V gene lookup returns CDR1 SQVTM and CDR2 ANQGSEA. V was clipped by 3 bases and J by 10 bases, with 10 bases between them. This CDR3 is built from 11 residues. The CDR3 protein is CSVEVAGEQFF. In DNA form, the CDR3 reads TGCAGCGTTGAGGTGGCGGGAGAGCAGTTCTTC.

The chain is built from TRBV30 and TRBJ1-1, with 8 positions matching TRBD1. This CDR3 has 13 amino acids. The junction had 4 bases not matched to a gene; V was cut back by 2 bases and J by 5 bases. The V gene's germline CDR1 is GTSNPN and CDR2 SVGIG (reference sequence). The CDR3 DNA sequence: TGTGCCTGGAGTCCGACAGGGGATACTGAAGCTTTCTTT. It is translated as CAWSPTGDTEAFF.

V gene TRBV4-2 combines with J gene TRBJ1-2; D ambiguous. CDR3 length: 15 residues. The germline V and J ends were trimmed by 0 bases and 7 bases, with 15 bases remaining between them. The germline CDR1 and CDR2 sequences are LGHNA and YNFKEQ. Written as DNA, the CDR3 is TGTGCCAGCAGCCAAGATGGAGTTGGTGGAAGTGGCTACACCTTC. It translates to CASSQDGVGGSGYTF.

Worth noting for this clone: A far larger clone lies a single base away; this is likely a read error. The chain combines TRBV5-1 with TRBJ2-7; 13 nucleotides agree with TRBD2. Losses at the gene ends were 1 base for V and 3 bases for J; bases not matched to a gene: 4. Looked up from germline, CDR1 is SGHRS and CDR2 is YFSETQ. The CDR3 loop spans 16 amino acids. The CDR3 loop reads CASSLWTSGRGYEQYF. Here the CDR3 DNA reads TGCGCCAGCAGCTTGTGGACTAGCGGGAGAGGCTACGAGCAGTACTTC.

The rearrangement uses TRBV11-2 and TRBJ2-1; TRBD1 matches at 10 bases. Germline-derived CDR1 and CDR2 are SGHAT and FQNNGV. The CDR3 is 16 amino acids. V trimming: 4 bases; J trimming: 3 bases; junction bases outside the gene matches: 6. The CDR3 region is CASSSRTGGLYNEQFF. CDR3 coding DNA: TGTGCCAGCAGCTCCCGGACAGGGGGACTCTACAATGAGCAGTTCTTC.

The chain's CDR3 is CASTRGLQETQYF. In nucleotides, the CDR3 is TGTGCCAGCACCAGGGGCCTCCAAGAGACCCAGTACTTC. The chain employs TRBV6-6 and TRBJ2-5, with D perhaps matching TRBD1 (6 bases). The CDR3 consists of 13 residues. Per the germline V gene, CDR1 is MNHNY and CDR2 is SVGAGI (reference sequence). Trimming shortened V by 7 bases and J by 1 base, and 10 bases separated the two germline ends.